The entry below describes one TCR beta chain. The study made its TCR cDNA through 5'RACE template switching. That step introduced a universal primer site along with UMIs. Each CDR3 protein is one row after TCRdb ran MiXCR on the 5' RACE reads. The sample shows some 54,000 distinct CDR3 sequences, 6.5% to 8.5% of them seen only once. This CDR3 region has 14 residues. V was clipped by 1 base and J by 9 bases, with 13 bases between them. This sample stems from a study of T cells after yellow fever vaccination. Study findings and constraints: A limited proportion of clonotypes was detected within both the CD4 and CD8 compartments.

The receptor was isolated from a young man who received the YFV17D yellow fever vaccine. Sample: CD8+ T cells not binding an NS4B(214-222) dextramer, sorted from PBMCs, taken around 45 days after the first yellow fever vaccination. The chain has TRBV12-3 or TRBV12-4 and TRBJ1-5, with unresolved D. CDR3 protein: CASSLGAGAGPQHF. CDR3 nucleotides: TGTGCCAGCAGTTTAGGGGCCGGCGCGGGGCCCCAGCATTTT.